This TCR beta chain emerged from a study of shared clonotypes between healthy human individuals. This clone was recorded once. Its antigen is still unknown. Researchers divided each subset's genomic DNA evenly across several immunoSEQ plates. Here immunoSEQ multiplex PCR was the method, and the copy in TCRdb shows in-frame clones only, minus some. Of about 1.1 million clones in the sample, around 77% are singletons; the top ten hold over 0.8%. General study points: The study sampled only blood, and tissue repertoires likely differ.

Donors comprised healthy HIV-negative adults lacking recent acute infections or vaccinations. This clonotype originated in a young man in good health. Some clones in this sample may be carry-over from other donors' samples. Material for sequencing was memory CD4+ T cells from PBMCs. The sample's subset: CD45RA-negative fraction.

The CDR3, as DNA: TGTGCCAGCACCCACCAGGGAGGCTCTGGGGCCAACGTCCTGACTTTC. Translated: CASTHQGGSGANVLTF. This chain connects TRBV11-2 to TRBJ2-6; D is possibly TRBD2 (6 bases). The CDR3 has 16 residues. With 7 bases removed from V and 0 bases from J, the gap between germline ends came to 13 bases. Germline V CDR1 and CDR2: SGHAT, FQNNGV.